One sample yielded the 30 T cell receptor beta chains listed below, sequenced in a study of cytomegalovirus exposure and HLA in healthy donors. Use of 60 Vbeta and 13 Jbeta primers characterized the PCR. The data were produced by immunoSEQ multiplex PCR, yet TCRdb's version contains in-frame clones alone and is incomplete. The data hold hundreds of thousands of clones, with 76% observed a single time. The sequencing sample was made of PBMCs. All receptors come from a man between 18 and 35 years old in good health and CMV-seronegative.

The chain carries TRBV2 and TRBJ2-1; 8 nucleotides agree with TRBD2. Looked up from germline, CDR1 is SNHLY and CDR2 is FYNNEI. The CDR3 has 13 residues. V lost 8 bases to trimming and J lost 0 bases; unmatched junction nucleotides: 0. CDR3 loop: CASGLASYNEQFF. For the CDR3, the DNA is TGTGCCAGCGGACTAGCCTCCTACAATGAGCAGTTCTTC.

The chain uses TRBV10-2 and TRBJ2-1; 7 nucleotides line up with TRBD1. V lost 9 bases to trimming and J lost 10 bases; unmatched junction nucleotides: 15. This CDR3 has 14 amino acids. The germline CDR1 and CDR2 sequences are WSHSY and SAAADI. The CDR3 sequence: CASRHRDSWREQFF. Here the CDR3 DNA reads TGCGCCAGTAGACACAGGGACAGCTGGAGGGAGCAGTTCTTC.

The J gene is TRBJ2-6, the V gene TRBV30, with 8 nucleotides matching TRBD1. This CDR3 comprises 16 residues. From germline, CDR1 is GTSNPN and CDR2 SVGIG (reference sequence). J was trimmed by 0 bases and V by 5 bases; bases with no gene match: 6. The CDR3 DNA sequence: TGTGCCTGGGGGGGACAGGCTATCTCTGGGGCCAACGTCCTGACTTTC. It yields the protein CAWGGQAISGANVLTF. The complete variable domain, with remaining parts taken from reference TRBV30 and TRBJ2-6, reads SQTIHQWPATLVQPVGSPLSLECTVEGTSNPNLYWYRQAAGRGLQLLFYSVGIGQISSEVPQNLSASRPQDRQFILSSKKLLLSDSGFYLCAWGGQAISGANVLTFGAGSRLTVL.

This rearrangement joins TRBV28 to TRBJ2-1; possibly TRBD1 for D (6 bases). This CDR3 region has 14 residues. V gave up 5 bases and J gave up 2 bases, with 10 bases separating them. CDR1 and CDR2 (germline): MDHEN, SYDVKM. CDR3 coding DNA: TGTGCCAGCAGTCCACAGGGAACCTACAATGAGCAGTTCTTC. Residues: CASSPQGTYNEQFF.

The chain recombines TRBV12-5 with TRBJ1-4; TRBD1 agrees at 8 bases. From germline, CDR1 is LGHNT and CDR2 FRNRAP. The CDR3 spans 12 residues. J was trimmed by 10 bases and V by 5 bases; bases with no gene match: 3. The CDR3, as DNA: TGTGCTAGTGGTCTGGGACAGGCAAAACTGTTTTTT. The encoded protein is CASGLGQAKLFF.

The chain combines TRBV7-9 with TRBJ2-7; TRBD1 might be the D (6 bases). Deletions cut 5 bases from V and 5 bases from J, with 16 bases between. Germline CDR1 reads SEHNR; CDR2 reads FQNEAQ (reference sequence). The CDR3 extends over 14 amino acids. The DNA of the CDR3 is TGTGCCAGCAGCATTTCTGGACAGATCGACGAGCAGTACTTC. It codes for CASSISGQIDEQYF.

The CDR3 reads CASSKALEAVYYGYTF. CDR3 DNA sequence: TGTGCCAGCAGCAAAGCACTAGAGGCAGTTTACTATGGCTACACCTTC. The chain carries TRBV21-1 and TRBJ1-2. TRBV21-1 is described as a pseudogene. This CDR3 is built from 16 residues.

The V gene is TRBV2, the J gene TRBJ2-1; 7 nucleotides align to TRBD2. With 10 bases clipped from V and 1 base from J, the junction kept 7 bases outside the gene matches. Germline assignment: CDR1 SNHLY and CDR2 FYNNEI. The CDR3 sequence is 14 residues long. CDR3 nucleotides: TGTGCCACCCAAGGGAGGGAGTCCTACAATGAGCAGTTCTTC. Translating it yields CATQGRESYNEQFF.

This sequence joins TRBV28 and TRBJ1-2, with D possibly being TRBD1 (6 bases). Germline assignment: CDR1 MDHEN and CDR2 SYDVKM. Between the trimmed V and J ends, which lost 4 bases and 6 bases, there was a span of 9 bases. The CDR3 contains 12 residues. The CDR3 reads CASSYTGNGYTF. CDR3 in DNA: TGTGCCAGCAGTTACACAGGGAATGGCTACACCTTC.

V usage is TRBV6-5 and J usage is TRBJ2-7; TRBD2 matches 8 bases. CDR1 MNHEY and CDR2 SVGAGI come from the germline V gene. The CDR3 has 14 amino acids. V was pared by 5 bases and J by 9 bases, with 12 bases of the junction left unmatched. The chain's CDR3 is CASSTSTGGPMQYF. CDR3 in DNA: TGTGCCAGCAGTACCAGCACGGGAGGGCCTATGCAGTACTTC.

The V call is TRBV28, the J call TRBJ2-7, with 9 bases identical to TRBD1. Germline CDR1 MDHEN, CDR2 SYDVKM. V gave up 6 bases and J gave up 5 bases; unmatched junction bases: 8. This CDR3 is built from 14 residues. CDR3 in amino acids: CASSLQGALDEQYF. The DNA for the CDR3 is TGTGCCAGCAGCCTACAGGGGGCGCTTGACGAGCAGTACTTC.

The chain has TRBV30 and TRBJ1-6; 9 positions match TRBD1. The CDR3 contains 14 residues. The germline V gene encodes CDR1 GTSNPN and CDR2 SVGIG (reference sequence). The V and J ends lost 6 bases and 6 bases, in that order; junction bases with no gene match: 6. As DNA, the CDR3 is TGTGCCTGCAACGCGGGACAGGGTAATTCACCCCTCCACTTT. Amino acids: CACNAGQGNSPLHF. Supplemented by reference TRBV30 and TRBJ1-6, the full variable domain reads SQTIHQWPATLVQPVGSPLSLECTVEGTSNPNLYWYRQAAGRGLQLLFYSVGIGQISSEVPQNLSASRPQDRQFILSSKKLLLSDSGFYLCACNAGQGNSPLHFGNGTRLTVT.

The rearrangement uses TRBV2 and TRBJ1-4; D ambiguous. Germline lookup yields CDR1 SNHLY and CDR2 FYNNEI. There are 15 residues in the CDR3. V dropped 7 bases and J dropped 0 bases, with 12 bases sitting between them. This CDR3 is CASTRNLATNEKLFF. The CDR3 DNA reads TGTGCCAGCACCCGAAACCTAGCAACTAATGAAAAACTGTTTTTT.

In its sample, this clone was seen once. J is TRBJ1-3 and V is TRBV25-1, with 7 bases that match TRBD1. Germline CDR1 is MGHDK and CDR2 is SYGVNS. This CDR3 has 14 amino acids. V shed 7 bases and J 2 bases; nucleotides not matched to a gene: 5. Here the CDR3 reads CASIDRAPGNTIYF. CDR3 DNA sequence: TGTGCCAGCATAGACAGGGCGCCTGGAAACACCATATATTTT.

This chain uses TRBV6-5 with TRBJ2-7, with 7 bases identical to TRBD1. The CDR3 length is 14 residues. Germline V gives CDR1 MNHEY, CDR2 SVGAGI. V was clipped by 4 bases and J by 5 bases; unmatched bases: 8. As DNA, the CDR3 is TGTGCCAGCAGTTGGACCGGGACAGCTGACGAGCAGTACTTC. The encoded protein is CASSWTGTADEQYF.

This chain links TRBV7-2 with TRBJ2-1, with 10 bases matching TRBD1. The junction had 9 bases not matched to a gene; V was cut back by 5 bases and J by 8 bases. The CDR3 is 15 residues long. CDR1 SGHTA and CDR2 FQGNSA come from the germline V gene. The CDR3 here is CASSGPGQGRDEQFF. Here the CDR3 DNA reads TGTGCCAGCAGCGGGCCGGGACAGGGGAGGGATGAGCAGTTCTTC.

This chain links TRBV21-1 with TRBJ2-7; the table names TRBD1, a call not compared with the DNA. TRBV21-1 is described as a pseudogene. This CDR3 is 15 amino acids long. The CDR3 loop is CASSTGQGLRYEQYF. The CDR3 region has the DNA TGTGCCAGCAGCACGGGACAGGGGTTACGCTACGAGCAGTACTTC.

V is TRBV29-1 and J is TRBJ2-1; TRBD2 matches at 8 bases. Trimming took 6 bases from V and 7 from J; bases not matched to a gene: 11. The CDR3 sequence is 14 residues long. CDR1 and CDR2 from the germline V gene are SQVTM and ANQGSEA. The CDR3 nucleotides are TGCAGCGTCCCCGGGATAGCGGGGTTTAATGAGCAGTTCTTC. Protein product: CSVPGIAGFNEQFF.

The V gene is TRBV7-9, the J gene TRBJ1-4, with 9 bases identical to TRBD1. Trimming at V came to 5 bases and at J to 5 bases, leaving 3 bases not matched to a gene. Per germline, CDR1 SEHNR and CDR2 FQNEAQ (reference sequence). The CDR3 is 14 residues long. The CDR3 loop reads CASSRTGENEKLFF. The CDR3 region has the DNA TGTGCCAGCAGCCGGACAGGGGAGAATGAAAAACTGTTTTTT.

There are a few counts of this clone. This rearrangement joins TRBV2 to TRBJ2-2; TRBD2 might be the D (5 bases). This CDR3 comprises 14 residues. From germline, CDR1 is SNHLY and CDR2 FYNNEI. V was trimmed by 7 bases and J by 1 base, leaving 10 bases between them. The CDR3: CASKRAVNTGELFF. The CDR3 DNA is TGTGCCAGCAAGAGGGCGGTGAACACCGGGGAGCTGTTTTTT.

The chain carries TRBV9 and TRBJ2-2, with D maybe TRBD2 (7 bases). There are 15 residues in the CDR3. CDR1 SGDLS and CDR2 YYNGEE come from the germline V gene. V lost 3 bases, J lost 1 base, and 10 bases lay in between. CDR3 sequence reads: CASSERGQNTGELFF. The CDR3 nucleotides read TGTGCCAGCAGCGAGCGGGGACAGAACACCGGGGAGCTGTTTTTT.

This rearrangement joins TRBV7-3 to TRBJ1-3; D might be TRBD1 (6 bases). Germline V CDR1 and CDR2: SGHTA, FQGTGA. Trimming took 2 bases from V and 4 from J, leaving 12 bases between them. The length of the CDR3 is 15 residues. The chain's CDR3 is CASSLGGAQGNTIYF. CDR3 bases: TGTGCCAGCAGCTTAGGGGGGGCGCAAGGAAACACCATATATTTT. The full variable domain, with the rest looked up from reference TRBV7-3 and TRBJ1-3, is GAGVSQTPSNKVTEKGKYVELRCDPISGHTALYWYRQSLGQGPEFLIYFQGTGAADDSGLPNDRFFAVRPEGSVSTLKIQRTERGDSAVYLCASSLGGAQGNTIYFGEGSWLTVV.

The chain links TRBV25-1 to TRBJ1-1; tentative D call: TRBD1 (5 bases). The length of the CDR3 is 15 residues. The V end lost 2 bases, the J end lost 0 bases, and 10 bases lay between the germline ends. Germline CDR1 MGHDK, CDR2 SYGVNS. CDR3: CASSEAGGLNTEAFF. Here the CDR3 DNA reads TGTGCCAGCAGTGAAGCGGGGGGTTTGAACACTGAAGCTTTCTTT.

This clone was counted only a few times. The rearrangement joins TRBV5-1 to TRBJ2-3; 7 bases match TRBD2. The trim removed 4 bases at V and 1 base at J, leaving 15 bases unmatched. Germline lookup yields CDR1 SGHRS and CDR2 YFSETQ. The length of the CDR3 is 18 residues. The CDR3 region is CASSPQGVGRTRTDTQYF. In DNA, the CDR3 is TGCGCCAGCAGCCCGCAAGGGGTCGGGAGGACTCGCACAGATACGCAGTATTTT. The entire variable domain, with the rest obtained from reference TRBV5-1 and TRBJ2-3, is as follows: KAGVTQTPRYLIKTRGQQVTLSCSPISGHRSVSWYQQTPGQGLQFLFEYFSETQRNKGNFPGRFSGRQFSNSRSEMNVSTLELGDSALYLCASSPQGVGRTRTDTQYFGPGTRLTVL.

Regarding this clone: Other DNA sequences of this sample code for an identical CDR3. This chain joins TRBV7-2 and TRBJ2-7; 13 positions match TRBD2. The CDR3 has 16 amino acids. Germline CDR1 reads SGHTA; CDR2 reads FQGNSA. Germline trimming cut 5 bases from V and 1 base from J; bases unmatched to any gene: 5. CDR3 sequence reads: CASSPRTSGRSYEQYF. For the CDR3, the DNA is TGTGCCAGCAGCCCCCGGACTAGCGGGAGATCCTACGAGCAGTACTTC.

The chain joins TRBV30 to TRBJ2-7; 9 bases align to TRBD2. This CDR3 spans 13 amino acids. Germline CDR1 reads GTSNPN; CDR2 reads SVGIG (reference sequence). V dropped 2 bases and J dropped 7; count of bases not matched to a gene: 6. This CDR3 reads CAWSSGLAPEQYF. The CDR3 region has the DNA TGTGCCTGGAGTTCAGGACTAGCGCCTGAGCAGTACTTC.

V and J are TRBV28 and TRBJ2-7; tentatively, D is TRBD2 (5 bases). The CDR3 runs 15 residues. Trimming left V 7 bases short and J 5 bases short, with 21 bases between. Germline CDR1 reads MDHEN; CDR2 reads SYDVKM. The CDR3 sequence: CASNGRRALPHEQYF. Here the CDR3 DNA reads TGTGCCAGCAATGGCAGGCGGGCCCTTCCCCACGAGCAGTACTTC.

The chain links TRBV30 to TRBJ1-2, with D perhaps TRBD1 (5 bases). Trimming stripped 8 bases from V and 7 bases from J, with 14 bases between. Germline V gene sequence: CDR1 GTSNPN, CDR2 SVGIG (reference sequence). CDR3 length equals 11 residues. As DNA, the CDR3 is TGTGCCCATCGGGGGTTGGGTGGCTACACCTTC. Protein sequence: CAHRGLGGYTF.

This chain joins TRBV5-4 and TRBJ1-2; D remains unclear. The CDR3 consists of 12 residues. Looked up from germline, CDR1 is SGHNT and CDR2 is YYREEE (reference sequence). The V and J ends lost 4 bases and 8 bases respectively, with 12 bases between them. CDR3 DNA: TGTGCCAGCAGCGAGGGAAAATACGGCTACACCTTC. Amino acids: CASSEGKYGYTF. The whole variable domain, filled in from reference TRBV5-4 and TRBJ1-2, reads ETGVTQSPTHLIKTRGQQVTLRCSSQSGHNTVSWYQQALGQGPQFIFQYYREEENGRGNFPPRFSGLQFPNYSSELNVNALELDDSALYLCASSEGKYGYTFGSGTRLTVV.

The CDR3, as DNA: TGTGCCAGCACGATGACAGGGGGAGGTACTGAAGCTTTCTTT. As protein: CASTMTGGGTEAFF. This chain joins TRBV7-8 and TRBJ1-1; 9 positions match TRBD1. The ends lost 7 bases at V and 5 bases at J; junction bases unmatched: 8. The CDR3 spans 14 residues. Per the germline V gene, CDR1 is SGHVS and CDR2 is FQNEAQ.